This T cell receptor (beta chain) was obtained from a study of blood T cell repertoires in COVID-19. About the research overall: The study drew acute and convalescent COVID-19 samples from the United States, Italy and Spain. Nucleic acid was either cDNA or gDNA, and it came from T cells, B-cell-depleted T cells, or PBMCs.

Per the original methods: It was from reference gene primer amplification that nucleated cell counts were estimated. The data were produced by immunoSEQ multiplex PCR, yet TCRdb's version contains in-frame clones alone and is incomplete. V and J calls plus clone size are reproduced from that table; the DNA served to infer D and trimming. The top ten clones hold 4% to 5.5% of a sample with about 98,000 clones, 84% of them seen once. The CDR3 consists of 14 residues. V shed 3 bases, J shed 3 bases, and the junction held 4 bases outside the gene matches. Germline assignment: CDR1 SEHNR and CDR2 FQNEAQ (reference sequence).

The sample taken for sequencing was peripheral blood. The chain recombines TRBV7-9 with TRBJ1-2; 7 nucleotides align to TRBD1. The sequence was collected from a human donor in a cohort sampled during active COVID-19. In DNA form, the CDR3 reads TGTGCCAGCAGCTTCGGGACAGATTACTATGGCTACACCTTC. Translating gives CASSFGTDYYGYTF.